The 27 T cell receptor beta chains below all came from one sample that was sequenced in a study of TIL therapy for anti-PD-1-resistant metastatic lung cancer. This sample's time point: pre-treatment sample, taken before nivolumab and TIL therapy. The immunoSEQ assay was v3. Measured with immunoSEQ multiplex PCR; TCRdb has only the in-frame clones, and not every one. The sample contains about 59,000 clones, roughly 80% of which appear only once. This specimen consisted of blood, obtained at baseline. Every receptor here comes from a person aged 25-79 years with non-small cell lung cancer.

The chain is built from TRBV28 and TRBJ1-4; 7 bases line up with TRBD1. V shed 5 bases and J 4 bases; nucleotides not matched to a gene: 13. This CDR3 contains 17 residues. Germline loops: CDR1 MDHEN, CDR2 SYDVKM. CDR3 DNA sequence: TGTGCCAGCAGTGGACTGGGACAGTACCAGATTAATGAAAAACTGTTTTTT. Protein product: CASSGLGQYQINEKLFF. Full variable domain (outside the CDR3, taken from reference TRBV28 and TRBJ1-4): DVKVTQSSRYLVKRTGEKVFLECVQDMDHENMFWYRQDPGLGLRLIYFSYDVKMKEKGDIPEGYSVSREKKERFSLILESASTNQTSMYLCASSGLGQYQINEKLFFGSGTQLSVL.

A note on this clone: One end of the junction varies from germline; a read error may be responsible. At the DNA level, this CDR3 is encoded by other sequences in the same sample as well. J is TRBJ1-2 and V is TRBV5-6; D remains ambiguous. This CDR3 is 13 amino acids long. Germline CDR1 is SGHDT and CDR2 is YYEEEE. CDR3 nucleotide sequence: TGTGCCAGCAGTTTGGTGGGTAGCGGTGGCTACACCTTC. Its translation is CASSLVGSGGYTF.

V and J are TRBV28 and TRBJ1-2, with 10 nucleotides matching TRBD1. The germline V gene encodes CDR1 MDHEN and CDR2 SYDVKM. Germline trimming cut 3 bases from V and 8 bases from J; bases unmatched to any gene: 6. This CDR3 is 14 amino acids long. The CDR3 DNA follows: TGTGCCAGCAGTTTCCCTGACAGGGGGCGGGGCTACACCTTC. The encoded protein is CASSFPDRGRGYTF.

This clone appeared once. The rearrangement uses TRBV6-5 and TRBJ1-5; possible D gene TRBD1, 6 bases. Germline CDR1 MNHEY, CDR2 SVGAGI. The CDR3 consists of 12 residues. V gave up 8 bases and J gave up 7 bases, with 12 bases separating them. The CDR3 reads CASGQTKQPQHF. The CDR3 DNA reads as TGTGCCAGCGGACAGACGAAACAGCCCCAGCATTTT.

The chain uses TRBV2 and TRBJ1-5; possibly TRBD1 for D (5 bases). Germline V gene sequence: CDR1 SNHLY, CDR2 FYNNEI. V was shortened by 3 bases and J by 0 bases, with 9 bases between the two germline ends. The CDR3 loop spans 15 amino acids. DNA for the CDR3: TGTGCCAGCAGTGAGGGGGGGAATAGCAATCAGCCCCAGCATTTT. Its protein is CASSEGGNSNQPQHF.

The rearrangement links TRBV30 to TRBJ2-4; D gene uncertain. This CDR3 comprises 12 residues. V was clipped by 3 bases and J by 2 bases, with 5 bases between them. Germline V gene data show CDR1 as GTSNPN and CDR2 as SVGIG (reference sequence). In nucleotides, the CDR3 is TGTGCCTGGAGGGAGCCCAAAAACATTCAGTACTTC. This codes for CAWREPKNIQYF.

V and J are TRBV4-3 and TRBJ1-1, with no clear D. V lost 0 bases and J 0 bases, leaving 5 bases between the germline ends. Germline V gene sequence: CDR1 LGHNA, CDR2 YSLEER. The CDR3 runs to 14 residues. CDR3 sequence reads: CASSQETVNTEAFF. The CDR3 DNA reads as TGCGCCAGCAGCCAAGAGACTGTGAACACTGAAGCTTTCTTT.

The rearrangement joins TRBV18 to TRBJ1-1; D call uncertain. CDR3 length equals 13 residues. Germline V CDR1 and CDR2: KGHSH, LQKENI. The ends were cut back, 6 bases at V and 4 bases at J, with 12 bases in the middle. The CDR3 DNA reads TGTGCCAGCTCGCCAATCGAGGGCACTGAAGCTTTCTTT. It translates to CASSPIEGTEAFF.

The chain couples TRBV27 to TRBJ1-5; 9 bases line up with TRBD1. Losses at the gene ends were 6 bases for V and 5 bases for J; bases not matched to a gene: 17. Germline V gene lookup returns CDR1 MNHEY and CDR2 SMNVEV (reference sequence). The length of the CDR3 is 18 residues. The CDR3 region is CASSLIRGTGSTHQPQHF. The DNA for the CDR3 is TGTGCCAGCAGCTTGATAAGGGGGACAGGGTCGACCCATCAGCCCCAGCATTTT.

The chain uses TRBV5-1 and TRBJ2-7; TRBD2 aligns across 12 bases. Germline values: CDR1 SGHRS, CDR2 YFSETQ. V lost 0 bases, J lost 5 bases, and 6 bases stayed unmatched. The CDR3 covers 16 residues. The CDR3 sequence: CASSLAPTSGGNEQYF. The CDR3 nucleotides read TGCGCCAGCAGCTTGGCCCCGACTAGCGGGGGAAACGAGCAGTACTTC.

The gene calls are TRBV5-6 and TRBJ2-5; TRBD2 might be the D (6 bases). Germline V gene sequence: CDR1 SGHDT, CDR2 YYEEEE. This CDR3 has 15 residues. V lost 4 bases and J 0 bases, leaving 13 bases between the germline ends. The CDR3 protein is CASSIRAGYQETQYF. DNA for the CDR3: TGTGCCAGCAGCATTAGGGCGGGGTACCAAGAGACCCAGTACTTC. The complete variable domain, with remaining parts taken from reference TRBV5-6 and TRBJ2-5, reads DAGVTQSPTHLIKTRGQQVTLRCSPKSGHDTVSWYQQALGQGPQFIFQYYEEEERQRGNFPDRFSGHQFPNYSSELNVNALLLGDSALYLCASSIRAGYQETQYFGPGTRLLVL.

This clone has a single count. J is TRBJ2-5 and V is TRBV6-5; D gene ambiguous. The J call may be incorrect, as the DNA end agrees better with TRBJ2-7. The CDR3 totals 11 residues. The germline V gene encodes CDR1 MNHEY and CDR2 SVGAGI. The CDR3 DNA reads TGTGCCAGCAGTTCCTTCTACGAGCAGTACTTC. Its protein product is CASSSFYEQYF.

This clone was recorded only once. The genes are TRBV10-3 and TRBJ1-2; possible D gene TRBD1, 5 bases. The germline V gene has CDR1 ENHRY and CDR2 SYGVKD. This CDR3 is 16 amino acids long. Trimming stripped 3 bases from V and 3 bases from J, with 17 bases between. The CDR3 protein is CAISDFRRGDDYGYTF. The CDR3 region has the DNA TGTGCCATCAGTGATTTTAGGCGAGGGGATGACTATGGCTACACCTTC.

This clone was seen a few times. The CDR3 is CASSSGQGTETYEQYF. The CDR3, as DNA: TGTGCCAGCAGCTCAGGACAGGGGACAGAGACCTACGAGCAGTACTTC. The chain links TRBV7-6 to TRBJ2-7, with 9 nucleotides matching TRBD1. Losses at the gene ends were 4 bases for V and 2 bases for J; bases not matched to a gene: 9. Per the germline V gene, CDR1 is SGHVS and CDR2 is FNYEAQ. The CDR3 is 16 residues long.

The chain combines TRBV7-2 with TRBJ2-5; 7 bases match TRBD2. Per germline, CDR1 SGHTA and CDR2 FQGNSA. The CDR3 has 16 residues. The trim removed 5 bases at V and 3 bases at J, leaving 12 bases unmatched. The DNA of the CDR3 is TGTGCCAGCAGCCTCTCTGGACTAGGGTGGGAAGAGACCCAGTACTTC. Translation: CASSLSGLGWEETQYF.

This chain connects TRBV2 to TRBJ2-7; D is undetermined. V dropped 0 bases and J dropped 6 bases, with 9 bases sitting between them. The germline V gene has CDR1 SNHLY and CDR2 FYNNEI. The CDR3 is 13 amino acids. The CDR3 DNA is TGTGCCAGCAGTGAAGCCCCTATCCTCGAGCAGTACTTC. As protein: CASSEAPILEQYF.

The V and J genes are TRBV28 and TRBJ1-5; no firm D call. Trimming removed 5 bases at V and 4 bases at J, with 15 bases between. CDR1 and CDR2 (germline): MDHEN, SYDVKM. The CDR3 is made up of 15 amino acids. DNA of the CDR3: TGTGCCAGCAGTCTTAATCGGGGAGGGAATCAGCCCCAGCATTTT. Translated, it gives CASSLNRGGNQPQHF.

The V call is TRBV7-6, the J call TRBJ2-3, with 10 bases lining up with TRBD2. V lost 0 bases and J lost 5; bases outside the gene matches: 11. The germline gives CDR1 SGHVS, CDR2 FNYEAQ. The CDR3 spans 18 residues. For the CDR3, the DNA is TGTGCCAGCAGCTTAGCCTGGCGAGCGGGAGGGAGGGAAGATACGCAGTATTTT. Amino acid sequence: CASSLAWRAGGREDTQYF.

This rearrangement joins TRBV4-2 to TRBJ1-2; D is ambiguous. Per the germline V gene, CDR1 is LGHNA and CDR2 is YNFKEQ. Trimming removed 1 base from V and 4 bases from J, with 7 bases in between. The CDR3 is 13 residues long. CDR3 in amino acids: CASSQVEFYGYTF. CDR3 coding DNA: TGTGCCAGCAGCCAAGTGGAGTTCTATGGCTACACCTTC.

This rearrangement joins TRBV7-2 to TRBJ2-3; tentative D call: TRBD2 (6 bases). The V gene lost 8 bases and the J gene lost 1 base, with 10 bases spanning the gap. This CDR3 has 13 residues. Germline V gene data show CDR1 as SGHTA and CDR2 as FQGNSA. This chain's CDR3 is CASEASGTDTQYF. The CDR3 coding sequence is TGTGCCAGCGAAGCTAGCGGCACAGATACGCAGTATTTT.

For the CDR3, the DNA is TGCAGTGTACATCAGCCAGGGGAGCAGTACTTC. It yields the protein CSVHQPGEQYF. The chain has TRBV20-1 and TRBJ2-7; a possible D gene is TRBD1 (5 bases). V dropped 7 bases and J dropped 7 bases, with 14 bases sitting between them. The germline V gene encodes CDR1 DFQATT and CDR2 SNEGSKA (reference sequence). The CDR3 loop spans 11 amino acids.

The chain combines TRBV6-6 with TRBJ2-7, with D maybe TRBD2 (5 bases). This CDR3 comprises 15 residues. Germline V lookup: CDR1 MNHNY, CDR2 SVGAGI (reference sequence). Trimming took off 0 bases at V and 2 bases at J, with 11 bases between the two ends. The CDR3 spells CASSYSIALTYEQYF. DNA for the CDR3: TGTGCCAGCAGTTACTCAATAGCGCTAACCTACGAGCAGTACTTC.

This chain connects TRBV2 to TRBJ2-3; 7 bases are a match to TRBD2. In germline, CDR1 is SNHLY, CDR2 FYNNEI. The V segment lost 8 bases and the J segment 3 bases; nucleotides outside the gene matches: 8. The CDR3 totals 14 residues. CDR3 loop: CASPGAAGTDTQYF. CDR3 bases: TGTGCCAGCCCCGGGGCAGCGGGAACAGATACGCAGTATTTT.

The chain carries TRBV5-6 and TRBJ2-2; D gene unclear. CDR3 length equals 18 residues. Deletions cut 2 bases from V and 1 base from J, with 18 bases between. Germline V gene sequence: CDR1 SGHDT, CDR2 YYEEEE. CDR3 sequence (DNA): TGTGCCAGCAGCTTCGGACGTTGGGGAAGTCTGAACACCGGGGAGCTGTTTTTT. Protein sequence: CASSFGRWGSLNTGELFF.

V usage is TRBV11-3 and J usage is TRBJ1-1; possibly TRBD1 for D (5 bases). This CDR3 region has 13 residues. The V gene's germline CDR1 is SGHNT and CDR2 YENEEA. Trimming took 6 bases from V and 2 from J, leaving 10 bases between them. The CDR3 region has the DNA TGTGCCAGCAGTACCCAGGGAAACACTGAAGCTTTCTTT. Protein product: CASSTQGNTEAFF.

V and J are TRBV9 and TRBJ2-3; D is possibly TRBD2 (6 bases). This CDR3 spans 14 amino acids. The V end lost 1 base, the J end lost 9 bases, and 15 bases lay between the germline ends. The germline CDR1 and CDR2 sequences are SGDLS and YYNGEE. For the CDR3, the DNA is TGTGCCAGCAGCGTATCCCAGGGACTTAACACGCAGTATTTT. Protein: CASSVSQGLNTQYF.

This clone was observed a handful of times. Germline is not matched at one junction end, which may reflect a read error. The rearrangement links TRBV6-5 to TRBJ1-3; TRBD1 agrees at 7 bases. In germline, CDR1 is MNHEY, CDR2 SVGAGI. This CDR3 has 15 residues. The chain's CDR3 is CASSPLFRDSETLIF. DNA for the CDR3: TGTGCCAGCAGTCCTCTGTTCCGGGACAGTGAAACACTAATCTTT.